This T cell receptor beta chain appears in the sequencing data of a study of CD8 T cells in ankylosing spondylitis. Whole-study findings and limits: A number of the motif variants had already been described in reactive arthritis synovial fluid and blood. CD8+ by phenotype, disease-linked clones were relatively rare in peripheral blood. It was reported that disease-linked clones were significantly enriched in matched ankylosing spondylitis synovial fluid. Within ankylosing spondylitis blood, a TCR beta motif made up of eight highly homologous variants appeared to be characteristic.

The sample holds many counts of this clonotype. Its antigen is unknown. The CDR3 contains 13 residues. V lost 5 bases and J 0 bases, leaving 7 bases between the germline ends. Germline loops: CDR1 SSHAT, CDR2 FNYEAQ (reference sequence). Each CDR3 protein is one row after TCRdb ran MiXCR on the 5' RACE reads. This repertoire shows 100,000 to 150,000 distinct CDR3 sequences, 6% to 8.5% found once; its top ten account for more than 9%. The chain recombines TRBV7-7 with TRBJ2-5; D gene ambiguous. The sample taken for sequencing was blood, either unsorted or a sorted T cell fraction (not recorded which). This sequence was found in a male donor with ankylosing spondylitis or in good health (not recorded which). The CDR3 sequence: CASSQDYQETQYF. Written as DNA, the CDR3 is TGTGCCAGCAGCCAAGACTACCAAGAGACCCAGTACTTC.